One and the same sample provided the 13 T cell receptor beta chains below, sequenced in a study of blood T cell repertoires in COVID-19. Generated by immunoSEQ multiplex PCR, the TCRdb table keeps only in-frame clones and is missing some. The sample carries more than 200,000 clones, around 87% recorded once. The source material was PBMCs or T cells enriched from blood (not recorded which). The receptor set was obtained from a man aged 25-45 years in a cohort exposed to, infected with or recovered from COVID-19 (not recorded which).

This clone was seen a single time. The chain couples TRBV6-5 to TRBJ1-6; weak D call: TRBD1 (6 bases). Trimming cost V 6 bases and J 5 bases, with 14 bases left between them. The CDR3 runs to 15 residues. CDR1 and CDR2 (germline): MNHEY, SVGAGI. The CDR3 nucleotides read TGTGCCAGCAGGGCCAGGGGCGTCCATAATTCACCCCTCCACTTT. It specifies CASRARGVHNSPLHF.

The chain employs TRBV9 and TRBJ2-7; D gene unclear. Germline CDR1 and CDR2: SGDLS and YYNGEE. The length of the CDR3 is 15 residues. Trimming removed 1 base at V and 6 bases at J, with 17 bases between. Here the CDR3 DNA reads TGTGCCAGCAGCGTACGCGCGGCCCTCCTGGGCGAGCAGTACTTC. Residues: CASSVRAALLGEQYF.

The chain joins TRBV10-3 to TRBJ1-5, with D tentatively TRBD1 (6 bases). CDR3 length: 13 residues. The germline V and J ends were trimmed by 10 bases and 7 bases, with 17 bases remaining between them. The germline V gene encodes CDR1 ENHRY and CDR2 SYGVKD. The CDR3: CATGRGSYQPQHF. DNA for the CDR3: TGTGCCACGGGGAGGGGGTCGTACCAGCCCCAGCATTTT.

About this clone: The junction does not match germline at one end; this may be a read error. This sequence joins TRBV11-3 and TRBJ2-2; the D gene is possibly TRBD2 (5 bases). This CDR3 comprises 14 residues. Germline CDR1 SGHNT, CDR2 YENEEA. The CDR3 loop is CASSLDSAARELFF. For the CDR3, the DNA is TGTGCCAGCAGCTTAGATTCAGCAGCCCGGGAACTGTTTTTT. Full variable domain (rest looked up from reference TRBV11-3 and TRBJ2-2): EAGVVQSPRYKIIEKKQPVAFWCNPISGHNTLYWYLQNLGQGPELLIRYENEEAVDDSQLPKDRFSAERLKGVDSTLKIQPAELGDSAVYLCASSLDSAARELFFGEGSRLTVL.

The chain is built from TRBV7-8 and TRBJ1-5; weak D call: TRBD1 (5 bases). Germline V CDR1 and CDR2: SGHVS, FQNEAQ. The CDR3 has 13 residues. V was cut by 2 bases and J by 5 bases, with 7 bases left in between. The DNA of the CDR3 is TGTGCCAGCAGCTTACTCAGGGATCAGCCCCAGCATTTT. It codes for CASSLLRDQPQHF.

This sequence joins TRBV2 and TRBJ2-7; no reliable D call. This CDR3 contains 16 residues. The V and J ends lost 6 bases and 3 bases respectively, with 21 bases between them. CDR1 is SNHLY and CDR2 is FYNNEI in the germline V gene. The CDR3 DNA follows: TGTGCCAGCAGGGCCTCGATCGGCCAGGAAAGCTACGAGCAGTACTTC. As protein: CASRASIGQESYEQYF.

The chain couples TRBV5-1 to TRBJ2-7; TRBD2 matches 9 bases. Germline CDR1 SGHRS, CDR2 YFSETQ. J lost 0 bases, V lost 1 base, and 5 bases had no gene match. The CDR3 length is 16 residues. Here the CDR3 DNA reads TGCGCCAGCAGCTTGACTAGCGGGCCTAGCTCCTACGAGCAGTACTTC. Translating gives CASSLTSGPSSYEQYF.

This clone has just one count. The rearrangement links TRBV9 to TRBJ2-7; 13 positions agree with TRBD2. V lost 2 bases, J lost 4 bases, and 12 bases stayed unmatched. Germline values: CDR1 SGDLS, CDR2 YYNGEE. This CDR3 has 18 amino acids. This chain's CDR3 is CASSVLPGTSGIIYEQYF. The CDR3, as DNA: TGTGCCAGCAGCGTTTTACCCGGGACTAGCGGGATAATATACGAGCAGTACTTC.

V is TRBV13 and J is TRBJ2-6, with D possibly TRBD2 on 5 matching bases. Deletions cut 4 bases from V and 0 bases from J, with 10 bases between. Germline V gene sequence: CDR1 PRHDT, CDR2 FYEKMQ (reference sequence). The CDR3 runs to 16 residues. CDR3 in amino acids: CASSSPGSSGANVLTF. The CDR3, as DNA: TGTGCCAGCAGCTCCCCGGGGAGCTCTGGGGCCAACGTCCTGACTTTC. Supplemented by reference TRBV13 and TRBJ2-6, the full variable domain reads AAGVIQSPRHLIKEKRETATLKCYPIPRHDTVYWYQQGPGQDPQFLISFYEKMQSDKGSIPDRFSAQQFSDYHSELNMSSLELGDSALYFCASSSPGSSGANVLTFGAGSRLTVL.

The gene calls are TRBV15 and TRBJ1-5; 10 bases match TRBD1. The germline V gene has CDR1 LNHNV and CDR2 YYDKDF (reference sequence). This CDR3 has 15 amino acids. V trimming: 4 bases; J trimming: 4 bases; junction bases outside the gene matches: 4. CDR3 amino acids: CATSMTGGRNQPQHF. The CDR3 coding sequence is TGTGCCACCAGCATGACAGGGGGCCGAAATCAGCCCCAGCATTTT.

This chain uses TRBV5-5 with TRBJ1-1; no clear D. The CDR3 extends over 14 amino acids. V was shortened by 4 bases and J by 5 bases, with 15 bases between the two germline ends. Germline V gene sequence: CDR1 SGHKS, CDR2 YYEKEE (reference sequence). The CDR3 nucleotides are TGTGCCAGCAGCCCCTCCGGGATACCGACTGAAGCTTTCTTT. Amino acids: CASSPSGIPTEAFF.

This chain uses TRBV6-5 with TRBJ1-6; the match to TRBD1 covers 9 bases. This CDR3 has 16 amino acids. Per the germline V gene, CDR1 is MNHEY and CDR2 is SVGAGI. Trimming at V came to 2 bases and at J to 8 bases, leaving 7 bases not matched to a gene. In nucleotides, the CDR3 is TGTGCCAGCAGTTACGGGACAGGGTTTTTGGATTCACCCCTCCACTTT. Translation gives CASSYGTGFLDSPLHF.

This clone was seen a handful of times. This chain connects TRBV9 to TRBJ1-2; weak D call: TRBD1 (6 bases). The CDR3 has 18 residues. V was shortened by 0 bases and J by 2 bases, with 20 bases between the two germline ends. In germline, CDR1 is SGDLS, CDR2 YYNGEE. CDR3 residues: CASSVGGRLGLRNYGYTF. CDR3 in DNA: TGTGCCAGCAGCGTAGGGGGGCGATTAGGGCTTCGCAACTATGGCTACACCTTC.